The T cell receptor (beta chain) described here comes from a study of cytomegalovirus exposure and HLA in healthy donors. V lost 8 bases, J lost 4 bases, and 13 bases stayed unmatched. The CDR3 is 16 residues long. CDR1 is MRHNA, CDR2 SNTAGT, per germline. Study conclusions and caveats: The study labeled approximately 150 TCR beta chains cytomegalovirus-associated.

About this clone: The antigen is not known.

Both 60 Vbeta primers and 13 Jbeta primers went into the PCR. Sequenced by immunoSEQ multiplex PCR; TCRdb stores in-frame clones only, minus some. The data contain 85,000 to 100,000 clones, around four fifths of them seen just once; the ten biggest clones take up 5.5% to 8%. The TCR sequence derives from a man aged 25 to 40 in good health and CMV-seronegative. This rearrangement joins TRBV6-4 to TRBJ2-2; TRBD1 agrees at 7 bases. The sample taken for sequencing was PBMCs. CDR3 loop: CASRLVETGITGELFF. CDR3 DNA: TGTGCCAGCCGTTTGGTGGAGACAGGGATCACCGGGGAGCTGTTTTTT.